This TCR beta chain was profiled in a study of post-analysis software for immune sequencing data. About this clonotype itself: Its matching antigen is unknown.

Findings of the study overall: Comparison of patients with controls showed five TRBV segments more frequent in patients, TRBV5-6, TRBV5-1 and TRBV20-1 among them. For normalized Chao1 diversity, multiple sclerosis patients scored significantly lower than controls did.

Researchers reported that TCR beta cDNA libraries carried unique molecular identifiers. TCRdb used MiXCR to reprocess the PCR reads, holding one entry per CDR3 protein. Of about 460,000 distinct CDR3 sequences listed, around 40% were seen once; the top ten hold about 12%. The CDR3 is 15 residues long. The trim removed 4 bases at V and 3 bases at J, leaving 5 bases unmatched. Germline V gene lookup returns CDR1 MDHEN and CDR2 SYDVKM. The receptor comes from a girl aged 10-17 years with multiple sclerosis. Sequencing used blood. The chain couples TRBV28 to TRBJ1-5, with TRBD1 matching 8 bases. The CDR3 nucleotides read TGTGCCAGCAGTTCGCGGACAGGGTTCAATCAGCCCCAGCATTTT. Its translation is CASSSRTGFNQPQHF.